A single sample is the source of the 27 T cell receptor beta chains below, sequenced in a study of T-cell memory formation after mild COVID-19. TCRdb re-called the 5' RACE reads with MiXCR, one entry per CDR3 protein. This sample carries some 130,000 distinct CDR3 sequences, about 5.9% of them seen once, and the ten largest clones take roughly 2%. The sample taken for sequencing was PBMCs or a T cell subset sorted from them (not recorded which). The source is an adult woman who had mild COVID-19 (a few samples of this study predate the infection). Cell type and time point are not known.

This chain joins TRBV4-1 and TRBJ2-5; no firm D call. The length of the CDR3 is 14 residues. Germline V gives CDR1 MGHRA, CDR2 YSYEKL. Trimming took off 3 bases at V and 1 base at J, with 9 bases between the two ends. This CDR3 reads CASSQGYSQETQYF. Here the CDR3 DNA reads TGCGCCAGCAGCCAGGGGTACAGCCAAGAGACCCAGTACTTC.

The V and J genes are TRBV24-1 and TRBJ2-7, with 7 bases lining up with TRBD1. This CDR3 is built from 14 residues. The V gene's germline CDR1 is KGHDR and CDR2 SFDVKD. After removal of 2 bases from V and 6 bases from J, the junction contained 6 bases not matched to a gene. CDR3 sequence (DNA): TGTGCCACCAGTGATTCGTGGACAGGAGGCGAGCAGTACTTC. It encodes CATSDSWTGGEQYF.

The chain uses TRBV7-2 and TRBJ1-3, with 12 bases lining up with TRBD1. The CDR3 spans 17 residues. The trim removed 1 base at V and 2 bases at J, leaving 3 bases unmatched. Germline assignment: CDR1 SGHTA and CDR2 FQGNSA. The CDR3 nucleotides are TGTGCCAGCAGCTTAGTAGGGACAGGGGGCCCTGGAAACACCATATATTTT. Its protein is CASSLVGTGGPGNTIYF.

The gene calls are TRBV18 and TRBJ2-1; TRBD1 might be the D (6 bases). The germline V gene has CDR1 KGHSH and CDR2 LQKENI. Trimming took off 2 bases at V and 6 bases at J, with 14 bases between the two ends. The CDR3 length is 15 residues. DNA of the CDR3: TGTGCCAGCTCACCAGGTCAACAGGGAGCCAATGAGCAGTTCTTC. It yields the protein CASSPGQQGANEQFF.

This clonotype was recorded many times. CDR3 sequence: CASSLTRLDPLAFF. The CDR3 DNA reads as TGTGCCAGCAGCTTAACGAGGCTTGATCCCCTGGCTTTCTTT. The chain links TRBV7-3 to TRBJ1-1; the D is unclear. The V gene lost 0 bases and the J gene lost 11 bases, with 16 bases spanning the gap. The CDR3 extends over 14 amino acids. The germline CDR1 and CDR2 sequences are SGHTA and FQGTGA.

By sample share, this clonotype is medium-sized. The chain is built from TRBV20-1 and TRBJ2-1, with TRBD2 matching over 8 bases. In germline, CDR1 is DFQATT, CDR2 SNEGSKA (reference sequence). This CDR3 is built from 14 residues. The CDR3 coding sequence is TGCAGCACGGACGGGAGGGCCAACAACAATGAGCAGTTCTTC. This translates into CSTDGRANNNEQFF.

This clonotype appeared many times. This CDR3 is CASSSSWQTYEQYF. DNA of the CDR3: TGTGCCAGCAGCTCGAGTTGGCAGACCTACGAGCAGTACTTC. The gene calls are TRBV5-6 and TRBJ2-7, with D unresolved. V dropped 3 bases and J dropped 2 bases, with 12 bases sitting between them. The germline gives CDR1 SGHDT, CDR2 YYEEEE. The CDR3 runs 14 residues.

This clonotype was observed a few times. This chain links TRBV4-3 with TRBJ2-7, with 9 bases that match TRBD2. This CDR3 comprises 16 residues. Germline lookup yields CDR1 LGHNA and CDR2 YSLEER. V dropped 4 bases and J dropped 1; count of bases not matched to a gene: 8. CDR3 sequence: CASSRFSGSGSYEQYF. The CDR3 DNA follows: TGCGCCAGCAGCCGATTTAGCGGGAGCGGTTCCTACGAGCAGTACTTC.

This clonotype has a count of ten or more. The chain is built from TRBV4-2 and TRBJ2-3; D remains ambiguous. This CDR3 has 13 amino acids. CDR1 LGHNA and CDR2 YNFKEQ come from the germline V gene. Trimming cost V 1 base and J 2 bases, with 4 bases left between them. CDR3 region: CASSQALTDTQYF. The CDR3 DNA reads TGTGCCAGCAGCCAAGCCCTCACAGATACGCAGTATTTT.

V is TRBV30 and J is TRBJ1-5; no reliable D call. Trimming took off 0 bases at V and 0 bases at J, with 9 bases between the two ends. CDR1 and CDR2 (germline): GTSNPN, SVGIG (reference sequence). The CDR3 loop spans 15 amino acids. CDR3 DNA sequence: TGTGCCTGGAGTGTTGGGGAATATAGCAATCAGCCCCAGCATTTT. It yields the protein CAWSVGEYSNQPQHF.

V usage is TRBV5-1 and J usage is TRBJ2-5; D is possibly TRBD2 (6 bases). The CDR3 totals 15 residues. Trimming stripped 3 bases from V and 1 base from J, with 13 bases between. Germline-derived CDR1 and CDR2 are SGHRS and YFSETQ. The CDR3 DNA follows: TGCGCCAGCAGCTCCGGGGGACGGCTCCAAGAGACCCAGTACTTC. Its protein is CASSSGGRLQETQYF.

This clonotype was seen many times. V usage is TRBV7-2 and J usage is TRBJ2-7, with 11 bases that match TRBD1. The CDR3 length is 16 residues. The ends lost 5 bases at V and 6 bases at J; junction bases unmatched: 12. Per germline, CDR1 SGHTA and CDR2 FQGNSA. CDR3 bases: TGTGCCAGCAGCCCCGGGACAGGGGGGGTCACCTCCGAGCAGTACTTC. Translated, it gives CASSPGTGGVTSEQYF.

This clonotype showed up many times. This CDR3 is CAWSYRVSNQPQHF. The CDR3, as DNA: TGTGCCTGGAGTTACAGGGTTTCCAATCAGCCCCAGCATTTT. The chain links TRBV30 to TRBJ1-5; perhaps TRBD1 as D (6 bases). The germline V gene encodes CDR1 GTSNPN and CDR2 SVGIG (reference sequence). Trimming took 2 bases from V and 3 from J, leaving 11 bases between them. The CDR3 runs 14 residues.

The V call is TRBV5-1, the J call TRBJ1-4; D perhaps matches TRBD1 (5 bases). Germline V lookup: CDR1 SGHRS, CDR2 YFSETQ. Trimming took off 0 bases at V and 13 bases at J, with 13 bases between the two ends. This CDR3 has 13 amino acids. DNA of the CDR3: TGCGCCAGCAGCTTGGCCTCGGGGGGAAGACTGTTTTTT. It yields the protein CASSLASGGRLFF.

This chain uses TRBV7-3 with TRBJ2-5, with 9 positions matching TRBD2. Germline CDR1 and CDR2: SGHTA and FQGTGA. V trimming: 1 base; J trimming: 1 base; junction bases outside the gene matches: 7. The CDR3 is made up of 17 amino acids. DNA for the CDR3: TGTGCCAGCAGCTTAAGACCCCCGACTAGCGGCCAAGAGACCCAGTACTTC. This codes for CASSLRPPTSGQETQYF.

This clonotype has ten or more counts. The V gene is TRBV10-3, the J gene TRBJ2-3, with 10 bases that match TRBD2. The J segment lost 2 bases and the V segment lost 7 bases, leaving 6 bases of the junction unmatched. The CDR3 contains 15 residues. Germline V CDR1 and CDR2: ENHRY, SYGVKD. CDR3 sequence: CAITSSGGTTDTQYF. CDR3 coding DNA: TGTGCCATCACCTCTAGCGGGGGCACCACAGATACGCAGTATTTT.

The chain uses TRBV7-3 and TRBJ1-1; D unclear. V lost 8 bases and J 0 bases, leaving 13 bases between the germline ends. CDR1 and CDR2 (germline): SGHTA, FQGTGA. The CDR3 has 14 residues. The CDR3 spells CASCEASLNTEAFF. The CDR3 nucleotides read TGTGCCAGCTGTGAGGCGTCTTTGAACACTGAAGCTTTCTTT. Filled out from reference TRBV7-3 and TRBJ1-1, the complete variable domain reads GAGVSQTPSNKVTEKGKYVELRCDPISGHTALYWYRQSLGQGPEFLIYFQGTGAADDSGLPNDRFFAVRPEGSVSTLKIQRTERGDSAVYLCASCEASLNTEAFFGQGTRLTVV.

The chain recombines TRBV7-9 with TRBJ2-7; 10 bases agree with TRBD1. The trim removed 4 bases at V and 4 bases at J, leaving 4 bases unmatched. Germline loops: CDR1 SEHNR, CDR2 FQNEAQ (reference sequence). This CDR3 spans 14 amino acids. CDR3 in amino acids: CASSSRDRGYEQYF. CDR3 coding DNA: TGTGCCAGCAGCTCCCGGGACAGGGGTTACGAGCAGTACTTC.

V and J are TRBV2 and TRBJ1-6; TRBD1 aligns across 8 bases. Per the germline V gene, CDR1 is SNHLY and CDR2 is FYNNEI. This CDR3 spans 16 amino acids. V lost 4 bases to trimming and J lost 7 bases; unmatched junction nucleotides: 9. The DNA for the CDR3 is TGTGCCAGCAGTGGAGGACAGGGCCAGGCAAATTCACCCCTCCACTTT. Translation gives CASSGGQGQANSPLHF.

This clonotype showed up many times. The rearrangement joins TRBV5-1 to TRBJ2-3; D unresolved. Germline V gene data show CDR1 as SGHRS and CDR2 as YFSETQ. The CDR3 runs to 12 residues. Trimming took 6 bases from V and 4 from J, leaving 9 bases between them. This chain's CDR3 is CASTHGADTQYF. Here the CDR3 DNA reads TGCGCCAGCACGCACGGTGCAGATACGCAGTATTTT.

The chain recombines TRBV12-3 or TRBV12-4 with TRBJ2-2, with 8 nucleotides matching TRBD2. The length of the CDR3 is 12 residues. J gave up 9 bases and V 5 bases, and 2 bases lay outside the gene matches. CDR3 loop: CASSQRERELFF. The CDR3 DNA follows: TGTGCCAGCAGTCAGCGGGAGAGGGAGCTGTTTTTT.

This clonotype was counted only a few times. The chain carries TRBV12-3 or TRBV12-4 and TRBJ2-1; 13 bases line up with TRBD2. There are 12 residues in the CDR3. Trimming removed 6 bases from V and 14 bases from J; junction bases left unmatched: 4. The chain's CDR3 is CASSQGLAGKFF. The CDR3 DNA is TGTGCCAGCAGCCAGGGACTAGCGGGAAAGTTCTTC.

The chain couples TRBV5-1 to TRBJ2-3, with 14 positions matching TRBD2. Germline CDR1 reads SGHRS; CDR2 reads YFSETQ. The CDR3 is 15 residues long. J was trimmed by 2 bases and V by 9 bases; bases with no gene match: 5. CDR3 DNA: TGCGCCACCACGACTAGCGGGGGGGCCACAGATACGCAGTATTTT. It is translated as CATTTSGGATDTQYF.

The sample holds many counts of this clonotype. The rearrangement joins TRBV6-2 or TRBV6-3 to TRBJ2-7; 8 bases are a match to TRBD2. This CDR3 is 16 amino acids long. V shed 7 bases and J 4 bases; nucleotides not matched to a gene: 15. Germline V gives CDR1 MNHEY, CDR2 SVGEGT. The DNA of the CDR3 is TGTGCCAGCACTCCCCCTGGGAGCGGGAGACGTTACGAGCAGTACTTC. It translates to CASTPPGSGRRYEQYF.

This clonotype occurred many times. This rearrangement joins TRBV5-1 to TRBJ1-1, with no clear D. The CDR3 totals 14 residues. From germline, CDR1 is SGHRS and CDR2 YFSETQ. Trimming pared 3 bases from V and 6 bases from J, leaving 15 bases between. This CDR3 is CASSSRSGRAEAFF. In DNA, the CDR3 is TGCGCCAGCAGCTCCCGGTCGGGGAGAGCTGAAGCTTTCTTT.

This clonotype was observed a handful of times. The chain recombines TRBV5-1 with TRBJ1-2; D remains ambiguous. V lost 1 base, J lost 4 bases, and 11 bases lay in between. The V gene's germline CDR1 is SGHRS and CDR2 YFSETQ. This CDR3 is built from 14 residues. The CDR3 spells CASSLSGDRYGYTF. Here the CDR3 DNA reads TGCGCCAGCAGCTTGTCCGGGGATCGCTATGGCTACACCTTC. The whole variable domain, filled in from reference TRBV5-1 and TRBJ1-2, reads KAGVTQTPRYLIKTRGQQVTLSCSPISGHRSVSWYQQTPGQGLQFLFEYFSETQRNKGNFPGRFSGRQFSNSRSEMNVSTLELGDSALYLCASSLSGDRYGYTFGSGTRLTVV.

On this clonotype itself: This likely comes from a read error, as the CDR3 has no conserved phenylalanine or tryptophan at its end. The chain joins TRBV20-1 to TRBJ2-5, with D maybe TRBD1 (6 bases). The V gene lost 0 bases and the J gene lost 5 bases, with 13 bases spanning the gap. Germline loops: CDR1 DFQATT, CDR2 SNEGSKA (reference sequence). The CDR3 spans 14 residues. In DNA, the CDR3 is TGCAGTGCTAGAGATCCCAGGGGAAGGGAGACCCAGTACTCC. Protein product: CSARDPRGRETQYS.